A selection of T cell receptor beta chains follows, all from one sample in a study of T cell responses to AZD1222 COVID-19 vaccine. Sequencing was performed with immunoSEQ multiplex PCR; in TCRdb, only in-frame clones are kept and a portion is missing. The table shows some 130,000 clones, with roughly 90% occurring only once. The sample was peripheral blood, taken on day 0 of AZD1222 vaccination. The receptors stem from an adult in good health. Both conserved end residues are part of each CDR3. Fields, in order: D gene, V gene, J gene, clone size, CDR3 protein, CDR3 DNA. A D gene is named only where the DNA matches it firmly. Clone size is stated in some rows and not others, as once, few, many or a class when expanded.

>TRBD1|TRBV6-5|TRBJ1-3|.
CATSTGPANTIYF
TGTGCCACCTCGACAGGGCCTGCAAACACCATATATTTT
>.|TRBV7-8|TRBJ2-7|.
CASSQREYGGYEQYF
TGTGCCAGCAGCCAACGTGAATACGGCGGCTACGAGCAGTACTTC
>.|TRBV23-1|TRBJ1-2|.
CASGRTRNYGYTF
TGCGCCAGCGGCCGGACGCGAAACTATGGCTACACCTTC
>.|TRBV21-1|TRBJ1-2|.
CASSKTGSRTGNYGYTF
TGTGCCAGCAGCAAAACAGGGTCAAGGACGGGTAACTATGGCTACACCTTC
>TRBD2|TRBV7-9|TRBJ2-4|.
CASSLVSAGGLTKNIQYF
TGTGCCAGCAGCTTAGTGTCTGCGGGGGGCCTCACCAAAAACATTCAGTACTTC
>.|TRBV3-1/TRBV3-2|TRBJ1-3|.
CASSQGGSSGNTIYF
TGTGCCAGCAGCCAAGGAGGTAGCTCTGGAAACACCATATATTTT
>TRBD1|TRBV3-1/TRBV3-2|TRBJ2-1|.
CASSLDRAHMIF
TGTGCCAGCAGTCTGGACAGGGCCCATATGATCTTC
>.|TRBV4-3|TRBJ1-5|.
CASSQEWTSNQPQHF
TGCGCCAGCAGCCAAGAATGGACATCCAATCAGCCCCAGCATTTT
>.|TRBV6-1|TRBJ1-2|.
CASSDRGAYGYTF
TGTGCCAGCAGTGACAGGGGCGCCTATGGCTACACCTTC
>.|TRBV6-5|TRBJ1-5|.
CASSSIGQPQHF
TGTGCCAGCAGTTCGATCGGTCAGCCCCAGCATTTT
>.|TRBV30|TRBJ1-1|.
CAWLDTARYTEAFF
TGTGCCTGGCTAGACACGGCTAGGTATACTGAAGCTTTCTTT
>.|TRBV15|TRBJ1-5|.
CATSIEKGQPQHF
TGTGCCACCAGCATAGAGAAGGGACAGCCCCAGCATTTT
>TRBD1|TRBV5-1|TRBJ1-3|.
CASSLGDRAVGNTIYF
TGCGCCAGCAGCTTGGGGGACAGGGCAGTTGGAAACACCATATATTTT
>.|TRBV12-3/TRBV12-4|TRBJ1-3|.
CASSSGGTDTIYF
TGTGCCAGCAGTTCGGGCGGGACGGACACCATATATTTT
>TRBD1|TRBV24-1|TRBJ2-6|.
CATSDSRTGNHVLTF
TGTGCCACCAGTGATTCAAGGACAGGCAATCACGTCCTGACTTTC
>.|TRBV9|TRBJ2-1|.
CASSLRGVGGGAYNEQFF
TGTGCCAGCAGCCTCAGGGGCGTGGGCGGGGGCGCCTACAATGAGCAGTTCTTC
>.|TRBV7-9|TRBJ1-2|once
CASSFPDRLLNYGYTF
TGTGCCAGCAGCTTTCCAGACAGACTACTAAACTATGGCTACACCTTC
>TRBD1|TRBV19|TRBJ2-7|.
CASSAGQGPSYEQYF
TGTGCCAGTAGTGCCGGACAGGGTCCTTCCTACGAGCAGTACTTC
>.|TRBV6-1|TRBJ1-2|.
CASSEGGRGARGDTF
TGTGCCAGCAGTGAGGGTGGAAGGGGCGCGAGGGGGGACACCTTC
>.|TRBV30|TRBJ2-2|.
CAWSVTSTGELFF
TGTGCCTGGAGTGTAACTAGTACCGGGGAGCTGTTTTTT
>TRBD1|TRBV30|TRBJ1-3|.
CAWTQQGNTIYF
TGTGCCTGGACCCAACAGGGGAACACCATATATTTT
>.|TRBV14|TRBJ2-7|.
CASSQDLLHEQYF
TGTGCCAGTAGCCAAGATCTTCTCCACGAGCAGTACTTC
>TRBD1|TRBV7-2|TRBJ2-7|once
CASSLGTGNYEQYF
TGTGCCAGCAGCTTAGGGACAGGGAACTACGAGCAGTACTTC
>TRBD1|TRBV5-1|TRBJ1-1|.
CASSYPGGREAFF
TGCGCCAGCAGCTACCCAGGGGGCAGGGAAGCTTTCTTT
>.|TRBV4-3|TRBJ2-2|.
CASSQARKGELFF
TGCGCCAGCAGCCAAGCGAGAAAGGGGGAGCTGTTTTTT
>.|TRBV6-1|TRBJ2-1|once
CASSEWMEEFF
TGTGCCAGCAGTGAATGGATGGAGGAGTTCTTC
>.|TRBV3-1/TRBV3-2|TRBJ1-1|once
CASSPTAKGHTEAFF
TGTGCCAGCAGCCCCACGGCAAAAGGCCACACTGAAGCTTTCTTT
>.|TRBV12-3/TRBV12-4|TRBJ1-1|.
CASSFNEGTEAFF
TGTGCCAGCAGTTTCAATGAGGGCACTGAAGCTTTCTTT
>TRBD1|TRBV5-1|TRBJ1-3|.
CASSPQGGPGNTIYF
TGCGCCAGCAGCCCCCAGGGGGGACCTGGAAACACCATATATTTT
>TRBD1|TRBV6-5|TRBJ1-4|.
CASRPNRGANEKLFF
TGTGCCAGCAGACCCAACAGGGGGGCTAATGAAAAACTGTTTTTT
>.|TRBV5-4|TRBJ2-2|.
CASTLTAVVTGELFF
TGTGCCAGCACCCTGACAGCTGTGGTAACCGGGGAGCTGTTTTTT
>.|TRBV7-2|TRBJ2-7|.
CASSLLGGEQYF
TGTGCCAGCAGCTTATTAGGGGGCGAGCAGTACTTC
>.|TRBV12-3/TRBV12-4|TRBJ1-1|.
CASSLGRNTEAFF
TGTGCCAGCAGTTTAGGCCGGAACACTGAAGCTTTCTTT
>.|TRBV29-1|TRBJ1-2|few
CSVEDSPNYGYTF
TGCAGCGTTGAGGACAGCCCTAACTATGGCTACACCTTC
>TRBD1|TRBV11-2|TRBJ2-1|.
CASGRDRYNEQFF
TGTGCCAGCGGCCGGGACAGATACAATGAGCAGTTCTTC
>.|TRBV4-3|TRBJ1-6|.
CASSQDMESPLHF
TGCGCCAGCAGCCAAGATATGGAATCACCCCTCCACTTT
>.|TRBV6-5|TRBJ1-2|.
CASSYPGKGYTF
TGTGCCAGCAGTTACCCAGGGAAGGGCTACACCTTC
>.|TRBV29-1|TRBJ1-1|.
CSVERGRTEAFF
TGCAGCGTTGAACGTGGGCGGACTGAAGCTTTCTTT
>TRBD1|TRBV3-1/TRBV3-2|TRBJ2-1|.
CASSQERGQGKNEQFF
TGTGCCAGCAGCCAAGAAAGGGGACAGGGCAAAAATGAGCAGTTCTTC
>.|TRBV9|TRBJ1-3|.
CASSVAVGERGGNTIYF
TGTGCCAGCAGCGTAGCTGTCGGGGAGCGAGGTGGAAACACCATATATTTT